These 25 T cell receptor beta chains came from one sample sequenced in a study of Tregs in tolerant kidney transplant recipients. Profiling relied on immunoSEQ multiplex PCR, and the TCRdb table lists in-frame clones only, not all of them. The sample lists 200,000 to 300,000 clones, 80% to 85% occurring once. The sample consisted of CD4+ T cells from blood. The receptors were sampled from a human donor in good health.

The table lists this clone with a few counts. This chain joins TRBV5-1 and TRBJ1-1; no clear D. The V and J ends lost 2 bases and 1 base respectively, with 6 bases between them. The germline V gene has CDR1 SGHRS and CDR2 YFSETQ. CDR3 length equals 13 residues. This CDR3 reads CASSFRENTEAFF. In DNA, the CDR3 is TGCGCCAGCAGCTTCCGGGAGAACACTGAAGCTTTCTTT. The entire variable domain, with the rest obtained from reference TRBV5-1 and TRBJ1-1, is as follows: KAGVTQTPRYLIKTRGQQVTLSCSPISGHRSVSWYQQTPGQGLQFLFEYFSETQRNKGNFPGRFSGRQFSNSRSEMNVSTLELGDSALYLCASSFRENTEAFFGQGTRLTVV.

This sequence joins TRBV5-1 and TRBJ2-7, with D perhaps being TRBD1 or TRBD2 (5 bases each). Trimming stripped 6 bases from V and 2 bases from J, with 15 bases between. The CDR3 is 14 residues long. Germline assignment: CDR1 SGHRS and CDR2 YFSETQ. The CDR3 loop is CASTPRDRTYEQYF. The CDR3 DNA is TGCGCCAGCACCCCCAGGGACCGGACCTACGAGCAGTACTTC.

The V call is TRBV4-2, the J call TRBJ2-7; perhaps D is TRBD1 or TRBD2 (5 bases each). The CDR3 is 17 residues long. Per the germline V gene, CDR1 is LGHNA and CDR2 is YNFKEQ. Trimming removed 1 base at V and 4 bases at J, with 20 bases between. For the CDR3, the DNA is TGTGCCAGCAGCCAAGGGGTGAATGGGCCAGGGACGTACGAGCAGTACTTC. Translating gives CASSQGVNGPGTYEQYF.

As to this clone: At one end the junction does not follow the germline gene, possibly because of a read error. This same CDR3 is encoded by further DNA sequences in the sample. This rearrangement joins TRBV2 to TRBJ2-7; TRBD2 agrees at 13 bases. Germline CDR1 and CDR2: SNHLY and FYNNEI. The CDR3 is made up of 14 amino acids. In nucleotides, the CDR3 is TGCGCCAGCACGAGACTAGCGGGGGGATACGAGCAGTACTTC. It codes for CASTRLAGGYEQYF.

This clone has a handful of counts. This chain joins TRBV5-1 and TRBJ1-1; unclear D gene. Trimming cost V 3 bases and J 1 base, with 4 bases left between them. The CDR3 has 12 residues. Germline-derived CDR1 and CDR2 are SGHRS and YFSETQ. The CDR3 loop is CASSWGNTEAFF. The CDR3 DNA follows: TGCGCCAGCAGCTGGGGGAACACTGAAGCTTTCTTT.

V and J are TRBV7-9 and TRBJ1-4, with D possibly TRBD1 on 5 matching bases. V dropped 1 base and J dropped 8 bases, with 20 bases sitting between them. CDR3 size: 17 residues. CDR1 is SEHNR, CDR2 FQNEAQ, per germline (reference sequence). CDR3 nucleotide sequence: TGTGCCAGCAGCTTAGGTTCAGGGAGAAGGGCTGGAGAAAAACTGTTTTTT. Translating gives CASSLGSGRRAGEKLFF. The full variable domain, rest sourced from reference TRBV7-9 and TRBJ1-4, is DTGVSQNPRHKITKRGQNVTFRCDPISEHNRLYWYRQTLGQGPEFLTYFQNEAQLEKSRLLSDRFSAERPKGSFSTLEIQRTEQGDSAMYLCASSLGSGRRAGEKLFFGSGTQLSVL.

V and J are TRBV5-4 and TRBJ1-1; D uncertain. V lost 1 base to trimming and J lost 3 bases, with 7 bases between them. The germline gives CDR1 SGHNT, CDR2 YYREEE (reference sequence). The CDR3 runs 13 residues. The CDR3 DNA reads TGTGCCAGCAGCTTGACACCCGACACTGAAGCTTTCTTT. Translated: CASSLTPDTEAFF.

This clone occurred a few times. This chain uses TRBV6-5 with TRBJ1-2; D call uncertain. The CDR3 sequence is 12 residues long. Trimming removed 8 bases from V and 5 bases from J, with 12 bases in between. Germline V gene data show CDR1 as MNHEY and CDR2 as SVGAGI. CDR3 nucleotide sequence: TGTGCCAGCGGGGTATCGCTGTATGGCTACACCTTC. It yields the protein CASGVSLYGYTF.

V and J are TRBV2 and TRBJ2-5, with D unresolved. Germline V gene data show CDR1 as SNHLY and CDR2 as FYNNEI. CDR3 length: 14 amino acids. The V gene lost 2 bases and the J gene lost 0 bases, with 7 bases spanning the gap. The CDR3 region has the DNA TGTGCCAGCAGTGAAAGGCAGTACCAAGAGACCCAGTACTTC. Amino acid sequence: CASSERQYQETQYF.

The chain combines TRBV5-1 with TRBJ2-3; D gene ambiguous. The CDR3 has 13 amino acids. In germline, CDR1 is SGHRS, CDR2 YFSETQ. The V end was cut by 0 bases, the J end by 1 base, with 3 bases between. For the CDR3, the DNA is TGCGCCAGCAGCTTGGCCCGCACAGATACGCAGTATTTT. As protein: CASSLARTDTQYF.

This clone was recorded once. The chain combines TRBV7-2 with TRBJ2-5; D gene uncertain. The V gene's germline CDR1 is SGHTA and CDR2 FQGNSA. CDR3 size: 15 residues. Between the trimmed V and J ends, which lost 1 base and 5 bases, there was a span of 14 bases. For the CDR3, the DNA is TGTGCCAGCAGCTTAGAAGGGCAAGCGTGGGAGACCCAGTACTTC. Protein product: CASSLEGQAWETQYF.

The chain employs TRBV14 and TRBJ2-3; D may be TRBD1 (6 bases). CDR3 length equals 15 residues. Germline V gene sequence: CDR1 SGHDN, CDR2 FVKESK. Deletions cut 6 bases from V and 0 bases from J, with 13 bases between. CDR3 in DNA: TGTGCCAGCAGGCGAAGGGACATAAGCACAGATACGCAGTATTTT. As protein: CASRRRDISTDTQYF.

This chain connects TRBV5-1 to TRBJ2-1; D call uncertain. CDR1 is SGHRS, CDR2 YFSETQ, per germline. Trimming stripped 5 bases from V and 7 bases from J, with 7 bases between. The CDR3 length is 11 residues. The CDR3 coding sequence is TGCGCCAGCAGGTGGCAGAATGAGCAGTTCTTC. Encoded protein: CASRWQNEQFF. Combining the CDR3 with reference TRBV5-1 and TRBJ2-1 gives the whole variable domain KAGVTQTPRYLIKTRGQQVTLSCSPISGHRSVSWYQQTPGQGLQFLFEYFSETQRNKGNFPGRFSGRQFSNSRSEMNVSTLELGDSALYLCASRWQNEQFFGPGTRLTVL.

The chain has TRBV6-4 and TRBJ2-7; 10 nucleotides align to TRBD2. V shed 7 bases, J shed 3 bases, and the junction held 6 bases outside the gene matches. CDR1 is MRHNA and CDR2 is SNTAGT in the germline V gene. There are 14 residues in the CDR3. CDR3 sequence reads: CASNDTSGVYEQYF. CDR3 in DNA: TGTGCCAGCAATGATACTAGCGGGGTCTACGAGCAGTACTTC.

The rearrangement joins TRBV7-2 to TRBJ2-7, with 11 bases that match TRBD2. Germline V gives CDR1 SGHTA, CDR2 FQGNSA. There are 18 residues in the CDR3. Trimming took 5 bases from V and 3 from J; bases not matched to a gene: 15. CDR3 sequence (DNA): TGTGCCAGCAGCCTACTAGCGGGAGATAGACGGTCAAACTACGAGCAGTACTTC. This sequence encodes CASSLLAGDRRSNYEQYF.

The V gene is TRBV11-1, the J gene TRBJ2-2, with a tentative D call TRBD1 (5 bases). Trimming removed 5 bases from V and 1 base from J, with 8 bases in between. Germline loops: CDR1 SGHAT, CDR2 FQDESV (reference sequence). The CDR3 runs 14 residues. For the CDR3, the DNA is TGTGCCAGCAGCAAGGGGCGGAACACCGGGGAGCTGTTTTTT. Its translation is CASSKGRNTGELFF. The full variable domain, in which reference TRBV11-1 and TRBJ2-2 provide the parts outside the CDR3, is EAEVAQSPRYKITEKSQAVAFWCDPISGHATLYWYRQILGQGPELLVQFQDESVVDDSQLPKDRFSAERLKGVDSTLKIQPAELGDSAMYLCASSKGRNTGELFFGEGSRLTVL.

The V and J genes are TRBV6-5 and TRBJ2-7; D unresolved. There are 11 residues in the CDR3. The germline V gene encodes CDR1 MNHEY and CDR2 SVGAGI. Trimming stripped 5 bases from V and 4 bases from J, with 6 bases between. In DNA, the CDR3 is TGTGCCAGCAGTGTAGGGTACGAGCAGTACTTC. Amino acids: CASSVGYEQYF.

The genes are TRBV4-2 and TRBJ1-1; D gene ambiguous. Germline V gene sequence: CDR1 LGHNA, CDR2 YNFKEQ. This CDR3 region has 14 residues. The germline V and J ends were trimmed by 5 bases and 1 base, with 11 bases remaining between them. CDR3 residues: CASSFRASNTEAFF. In DNA, the CDR3 is TGTGCCAGCAGCTTCCGGGCCTCGAACACTGAAGCTTTCTTT.

Only one count was recorded for this clone. The rearrangement links TRBV10-1 to TRBJ1-2; 8 bases align to TRBD1. The CDR3 contains 16 residues. V dropped 6 bases and J dropped 3; count of bases not matched to a gene: 12. Germline V gene data show CDR1 as WNHNN and CDR2 as SYGVQD (reference sequence). The CDR3 is CASSDTGGQKDYGYTF. In nucleotides, the CDR3 is TGCGCCAGCAGCGACACAGGGGGTCAAAAGGACTATGGCTACACCTTC.

The table lists this clone with a few counts. J is TRBJ1-4 and V is TRBV5-1; D remains ambiguous. Germline V CDR1 and CDR2: SGHRS, YFSETQ. This CDR3 has 14 residues. The V and J ends lost 2 bases and 2 bases respectively, with 7 bases between them. In DNA form, the CDR3 reads TGCGCCAGCAGCTTTATGGGGACTAATGAAAAACTGTTTTTT. Encoded protein: CASSFMGTNEKLFF.

The CDR3 spells CASGTLAGVLLAKNIQYF. The CDR3 bases are TGTGCTAGTGGTACACTAGCGGGGGTTCTTCTAGCCAAAAACATTCAGTACTTC. The chain uses TRBV12-5 and TRBJ2-4, with 11 bases aligning to TRBD2. J lost 0 bases, V lost 5 bases, and 9 bases had no gene match. The CDR3 totals 18 residues. Germline CDR1 and CDR2: LGHNT and FRNRAP.

The chain is built from TRBV6-5 and TRBJ1-2; D gene unclear. The CDR3 is 15 amino acids. Per the germline V gene, CDR1 is MNHEY and CDR2 is SVGAGI. V was clipped by 0 bases and J by 2 bases, with 10 bases between them. The CDR3 bases are TGTGCCAGCAGTTACTCGGGGAGGGCGAACTATGGCTACACCTTC. Encoded protein: CASSYSGRANYGYTF.

The chain combines TRBV13 with TRBJ1-1; 9 bases are a match to TRBD1. V shed 5 bases, J shed 5 bases, and the junction held 3 bases outside the gene matches. The CDR3 is 13 amino acids. Germline V lookup: CDR1 PRHDT, CDR2 FYEKMQ (reference sequence). CDR3 sequence (DNA): TGTGCCAGCAGCCACAGGGGGCAAACTGAAGCTTTCTTT. Translation gives CASSHRGQTEAFF.

The chain combines TRBV10-1 with TRBJ2-1; no clear D. In germline, CDR1 is WNHNN, CDR2 SYGVQD (reference sequence). The CDR3 loop spans 14 amino acids. Trimming pared 4 bases from V and 5 bases from J, leaving 12 bases between. The CDR3 DNA reads TGCGCCAGCAGTGTGTTCTACAGAGACAATGAGCAGTTCTTC. This sequence encodes CASSVFYRDNEQFF.

The chain is built from TRBV2 and TRBJ1-3; 8 bases map to TRBD1. The CDR3 contains 14 residues. The V and J ends lost 7 bases and 4 bases, in that order; junction bases with no gene match: 6. Germline V gene sequence: CDR1 SNHLY, CDR2 FYNNEI. The CDR3 sequence: CASTGTGRGNTIYF. CDR3 nucleotide sequence: TGTGCCAGCACTGGGACAGGACGGGGAAACACCATATATTTT.